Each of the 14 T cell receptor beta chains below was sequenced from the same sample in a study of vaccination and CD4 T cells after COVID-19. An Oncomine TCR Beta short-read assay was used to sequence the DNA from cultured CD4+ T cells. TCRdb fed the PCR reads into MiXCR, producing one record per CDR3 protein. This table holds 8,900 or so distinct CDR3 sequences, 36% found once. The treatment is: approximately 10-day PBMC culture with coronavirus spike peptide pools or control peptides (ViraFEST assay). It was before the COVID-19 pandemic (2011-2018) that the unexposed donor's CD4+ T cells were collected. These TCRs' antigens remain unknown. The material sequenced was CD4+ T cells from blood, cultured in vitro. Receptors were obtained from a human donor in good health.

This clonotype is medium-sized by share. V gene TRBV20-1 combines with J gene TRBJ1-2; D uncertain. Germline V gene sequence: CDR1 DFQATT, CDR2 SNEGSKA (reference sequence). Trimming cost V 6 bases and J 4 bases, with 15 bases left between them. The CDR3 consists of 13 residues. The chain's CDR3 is CSAPGQAFYGYTF. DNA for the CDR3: TGCAGTGCCCCCGGGCAAGCTTTCTATGGCTACACCTTC.

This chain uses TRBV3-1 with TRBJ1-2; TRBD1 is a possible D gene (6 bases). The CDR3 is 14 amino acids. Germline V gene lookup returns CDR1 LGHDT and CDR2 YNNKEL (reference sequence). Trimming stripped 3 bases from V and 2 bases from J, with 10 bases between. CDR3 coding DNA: TGTGCCAGCAGCCAGTTAGGACAGAACTATGGCTACACCTTC. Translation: CASSQLGQNYGYTF. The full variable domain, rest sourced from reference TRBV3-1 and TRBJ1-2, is DTAVSQTPKYLVTQMGNDKSIKCEQNLGHDTMYWYKQDSKKFLKIMFSYNNKELIINETVPNRFSPKSPDKAHLNLHINSLELGDSAVYFCASSQLGQNYGYTFGSGTRLTVV.

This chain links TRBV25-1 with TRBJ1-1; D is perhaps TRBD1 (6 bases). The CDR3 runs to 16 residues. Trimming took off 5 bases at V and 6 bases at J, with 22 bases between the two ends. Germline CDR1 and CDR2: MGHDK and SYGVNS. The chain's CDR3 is CASSRGYLGGASEAFF. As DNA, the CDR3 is TGTGCCAGCAGTAGGGGATATCTCGGGGGCGCTTCTGAAGCTTTCTTT.

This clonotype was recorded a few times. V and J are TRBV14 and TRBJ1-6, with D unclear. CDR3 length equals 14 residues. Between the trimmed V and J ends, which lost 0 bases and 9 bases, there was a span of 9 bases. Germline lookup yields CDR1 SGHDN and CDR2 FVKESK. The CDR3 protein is CASSQDRGFSPLHF. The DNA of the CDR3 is TGTGCCAGCAGCCAAGATCGCGGGTTTTCACCCCTCCACTTT.

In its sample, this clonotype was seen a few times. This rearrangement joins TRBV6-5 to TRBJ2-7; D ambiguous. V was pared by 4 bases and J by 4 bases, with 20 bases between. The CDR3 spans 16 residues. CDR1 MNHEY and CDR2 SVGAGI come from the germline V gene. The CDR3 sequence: CASSFGQSRSTYEQYF. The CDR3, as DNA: TGTGCCAGCAGTTTCGGGCAGAGCCGAAGTACTTACGAGCAGTACTTC.

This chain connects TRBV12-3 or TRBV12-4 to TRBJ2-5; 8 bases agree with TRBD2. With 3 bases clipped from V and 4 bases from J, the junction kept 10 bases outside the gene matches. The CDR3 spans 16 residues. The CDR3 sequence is CASSLSLSGGPETQYF. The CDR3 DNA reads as TGTGCCAGCAGTTTGTCCCTTTCGGGAGGGCCAGAGACCCAGTACTTC.

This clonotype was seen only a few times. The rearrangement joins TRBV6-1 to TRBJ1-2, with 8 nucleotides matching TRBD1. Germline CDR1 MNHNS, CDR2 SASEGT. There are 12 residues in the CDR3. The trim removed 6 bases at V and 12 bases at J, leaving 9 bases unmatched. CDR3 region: CASSKDRGENTF. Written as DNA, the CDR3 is TGTGCCAGCAGCAAAGACAGGGGTGAGAACACCTTC.

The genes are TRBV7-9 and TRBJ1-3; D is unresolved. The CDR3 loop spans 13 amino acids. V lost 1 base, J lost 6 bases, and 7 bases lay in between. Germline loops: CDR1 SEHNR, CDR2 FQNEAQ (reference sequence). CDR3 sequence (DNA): TGTGCCAGCAGCTTAGGGTCGGTAAACACCATATATTTT. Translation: CASSLGSVNTIYF.

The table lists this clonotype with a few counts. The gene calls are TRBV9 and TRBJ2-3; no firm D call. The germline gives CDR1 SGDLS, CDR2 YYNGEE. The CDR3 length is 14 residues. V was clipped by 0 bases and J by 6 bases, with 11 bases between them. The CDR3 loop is CASSVVPVSDTQYF. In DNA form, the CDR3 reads TGTGCCAGCAGCGTAGTGCCAGTATCCGATACGCAGTATTTT.

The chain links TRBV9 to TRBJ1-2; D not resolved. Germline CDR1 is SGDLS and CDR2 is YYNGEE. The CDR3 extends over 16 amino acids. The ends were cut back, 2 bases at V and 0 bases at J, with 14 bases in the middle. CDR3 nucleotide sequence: TGTGCCAGCAGCGTGCAGGCCCACTCTCCTAACTATGGCTACACCTTC. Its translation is CASSVQAHSPNYGYTF.

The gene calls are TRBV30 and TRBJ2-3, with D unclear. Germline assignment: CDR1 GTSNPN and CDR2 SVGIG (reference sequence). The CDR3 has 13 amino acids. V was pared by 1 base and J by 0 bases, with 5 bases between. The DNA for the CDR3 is TGTGCCTGGAGTGGCTGGAGCACAGATACGCAGTATTTT. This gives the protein CAWSGWSTDTQYF.

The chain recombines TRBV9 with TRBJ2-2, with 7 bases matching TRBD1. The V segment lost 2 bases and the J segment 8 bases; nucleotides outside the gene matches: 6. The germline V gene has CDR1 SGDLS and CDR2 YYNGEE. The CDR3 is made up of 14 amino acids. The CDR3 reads CASSVGTVGGELFF. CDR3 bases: TGTGCCAGCAGCGTCGGGACAGTAGGAGGGGAGCTGTTTTTT.

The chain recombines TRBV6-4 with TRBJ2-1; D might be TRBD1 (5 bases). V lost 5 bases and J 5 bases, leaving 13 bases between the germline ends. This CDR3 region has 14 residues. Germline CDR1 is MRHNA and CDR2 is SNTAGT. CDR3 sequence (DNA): TGTGCCAGCAGTTCAGACAGACTCAACAATGAGCAGTTCTTC. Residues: CASSSDRLNNEQFF.

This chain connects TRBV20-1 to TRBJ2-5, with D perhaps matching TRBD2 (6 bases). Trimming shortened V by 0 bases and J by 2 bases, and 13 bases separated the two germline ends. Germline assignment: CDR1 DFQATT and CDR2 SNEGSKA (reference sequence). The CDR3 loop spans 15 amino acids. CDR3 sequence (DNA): TGCAGTGCTAGAGATGGGAGACTAGTTCAAGAGACCCAGTACTTC. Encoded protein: CSARDGRLVQETQYF.